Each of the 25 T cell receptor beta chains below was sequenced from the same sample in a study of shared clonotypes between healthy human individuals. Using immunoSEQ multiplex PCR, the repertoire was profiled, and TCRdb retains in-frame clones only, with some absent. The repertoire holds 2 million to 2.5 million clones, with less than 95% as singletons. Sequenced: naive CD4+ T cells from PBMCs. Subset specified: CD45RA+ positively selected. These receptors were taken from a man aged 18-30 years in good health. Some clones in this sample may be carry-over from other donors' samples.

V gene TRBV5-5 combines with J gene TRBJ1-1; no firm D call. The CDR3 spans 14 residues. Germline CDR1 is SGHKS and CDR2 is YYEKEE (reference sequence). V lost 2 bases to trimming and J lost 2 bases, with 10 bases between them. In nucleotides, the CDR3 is TGTGCCAGCAGCTTTACCTGGGATAACACTGAAGCTTTCTTT. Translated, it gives CASSFTWDNTEAFF.

CDR3 amino acids: CASSPRGGGGDTQYF. The CDR3 bases are TGCGCCAGCAGCCCCCGCGGCGGGGGGGGAGATACGCAGTATTTT. This chain joins TRBV5-1 and TRBJ2-3, with TRBD2 matching over 9 bases. In germline, CDR1 is SGHRS, CDR2 YFSETQ. The CDR3 sequence is 15 residues long. The junction had 8 bases not matched to a gene; V was cut back by 4 bases and J by 5 bases.

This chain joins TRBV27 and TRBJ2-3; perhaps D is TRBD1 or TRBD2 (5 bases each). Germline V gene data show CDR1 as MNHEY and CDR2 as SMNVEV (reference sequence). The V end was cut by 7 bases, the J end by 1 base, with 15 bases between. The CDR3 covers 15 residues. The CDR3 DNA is TGTGCCAGCACGAGGAGAGGGGACGGCACAGATACGCAGTATTTT. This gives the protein CASTRRGDGTDTQYF.

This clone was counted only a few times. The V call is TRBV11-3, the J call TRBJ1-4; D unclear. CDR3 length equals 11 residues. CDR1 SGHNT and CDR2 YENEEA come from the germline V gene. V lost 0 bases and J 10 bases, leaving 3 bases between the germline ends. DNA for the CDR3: TGTGCCAGCAGCTTAGAGGCAAAACTGTTTTTT. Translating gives CASSLEAKLFF.

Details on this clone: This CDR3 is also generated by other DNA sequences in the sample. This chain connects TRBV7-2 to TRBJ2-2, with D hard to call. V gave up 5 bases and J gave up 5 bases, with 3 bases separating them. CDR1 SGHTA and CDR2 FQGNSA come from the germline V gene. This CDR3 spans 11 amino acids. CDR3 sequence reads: CASSPTGELFF. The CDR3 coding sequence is TGTGCCAGCAGCCCTACCGGGGAGCTGTTTTTT.

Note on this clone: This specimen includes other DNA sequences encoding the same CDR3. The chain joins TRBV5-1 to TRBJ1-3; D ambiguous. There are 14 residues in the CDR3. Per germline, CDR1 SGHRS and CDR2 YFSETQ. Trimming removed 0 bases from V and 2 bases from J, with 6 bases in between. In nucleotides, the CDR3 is TGCGCCAGCAGCTTGGGGAGAACTGGAAACACCATATATTTT. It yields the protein CASSLGRTGNTIYF.

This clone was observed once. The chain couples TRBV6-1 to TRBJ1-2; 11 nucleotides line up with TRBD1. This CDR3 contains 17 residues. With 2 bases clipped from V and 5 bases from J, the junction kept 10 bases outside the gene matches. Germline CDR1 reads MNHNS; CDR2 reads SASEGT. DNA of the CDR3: TGTGCCAGCAGTGAAATCGCGGACAGGGGGCGAGGATATGGCTACACCTTC. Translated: CASSEIADRGRGYGYTF.

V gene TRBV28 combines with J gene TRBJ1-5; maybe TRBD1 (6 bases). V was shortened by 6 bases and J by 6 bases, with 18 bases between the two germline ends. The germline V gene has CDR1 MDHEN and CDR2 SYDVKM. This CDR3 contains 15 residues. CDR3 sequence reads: CASRPGGGVGQPQHF. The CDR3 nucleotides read TGTGCCAGCAGACCCGGGGGCGGAGTAGGTCAGCCCCAGCATTTT.

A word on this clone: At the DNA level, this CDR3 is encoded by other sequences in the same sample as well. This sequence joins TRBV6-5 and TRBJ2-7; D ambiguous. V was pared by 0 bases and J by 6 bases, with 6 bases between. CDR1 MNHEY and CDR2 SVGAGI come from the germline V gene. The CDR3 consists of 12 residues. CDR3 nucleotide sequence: TGTGCCAGCAGTTACTCGGGCGTCGAGCAGTACTTC. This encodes CASSYSGVEQYF.

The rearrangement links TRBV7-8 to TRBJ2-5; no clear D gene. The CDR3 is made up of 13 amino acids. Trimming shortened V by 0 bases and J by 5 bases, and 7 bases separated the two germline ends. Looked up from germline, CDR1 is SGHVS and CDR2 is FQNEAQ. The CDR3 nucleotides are TGTGCCAGCAGCTTAGCCAGATGGGAGACCCAGTACTTC. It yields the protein CASSLARWETQYF.

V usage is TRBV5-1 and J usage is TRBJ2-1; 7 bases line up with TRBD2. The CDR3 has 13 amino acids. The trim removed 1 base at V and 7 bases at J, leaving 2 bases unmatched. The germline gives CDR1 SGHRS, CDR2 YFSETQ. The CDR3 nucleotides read TGCGCCAGCAGCTTGTCAGCGGGAAATGAGCAGTTCTTC. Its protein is CASSLSAGNEQFF. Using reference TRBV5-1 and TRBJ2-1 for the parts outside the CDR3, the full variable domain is KAGVTQTPRYLIKTRGQQVTLSCSPISGHRSVSWYQQTPGQGLQFLFEYFSETQRNKGNFPGRFSGRQFSNSRSEMNVSTLELGDSALYLCASSLSAGNEQFFGPGTRLTVL.

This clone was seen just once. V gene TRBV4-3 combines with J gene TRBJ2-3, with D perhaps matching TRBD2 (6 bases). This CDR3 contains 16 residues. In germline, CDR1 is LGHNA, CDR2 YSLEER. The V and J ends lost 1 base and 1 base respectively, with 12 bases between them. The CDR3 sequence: CASSQVGGSRTDTQYF. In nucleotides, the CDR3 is TGCGCCAGCAGCCAAGTAGGAGGGAGCCGCACAGATACGCAGTATTTT.

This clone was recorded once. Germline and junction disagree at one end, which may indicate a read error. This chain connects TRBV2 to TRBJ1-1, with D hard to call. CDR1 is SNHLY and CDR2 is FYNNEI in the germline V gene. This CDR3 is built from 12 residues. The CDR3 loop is CASSVRNQVPDF. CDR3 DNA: TGTGCCAGCAGTGTACGGAATCAAGTCCCCGATTTT.

In DNA, the CDR3 is TGCGCCAGCAGTGATGGCAGGGCGTCGAACACCGGGGAGCTGTTTTTT. It codes for CASSDGRASNTGELFF. The V and J genes are TRBV10-1 and TRBJ2-2; a possible D gene is TRBD1 (5 bases). The CDR3 totals 16 residues. Per germline, CDR1 WNHNN and CDR2 SYGVQD (reference sequence). V was clipped by 3 bases and J by 0 bases, with 11 bases between them.

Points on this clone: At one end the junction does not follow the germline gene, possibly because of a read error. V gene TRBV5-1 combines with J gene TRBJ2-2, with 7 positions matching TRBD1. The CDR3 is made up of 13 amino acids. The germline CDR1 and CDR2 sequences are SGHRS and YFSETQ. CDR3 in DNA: TGCGCTAGCAGGGGACAGCAAATGGGGGAGCTGTTTTTT. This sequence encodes CASRGQQMGELFF.

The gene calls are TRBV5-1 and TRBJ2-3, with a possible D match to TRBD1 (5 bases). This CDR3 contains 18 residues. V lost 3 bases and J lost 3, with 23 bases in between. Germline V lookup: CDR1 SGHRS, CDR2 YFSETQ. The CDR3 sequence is CASSSSWGRSGETDTQYF. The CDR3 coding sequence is TGCGCCAGCAGCTCCTCTTGGGGCAGGAGTGGGGAAACAGATACGCAGTATTTT.

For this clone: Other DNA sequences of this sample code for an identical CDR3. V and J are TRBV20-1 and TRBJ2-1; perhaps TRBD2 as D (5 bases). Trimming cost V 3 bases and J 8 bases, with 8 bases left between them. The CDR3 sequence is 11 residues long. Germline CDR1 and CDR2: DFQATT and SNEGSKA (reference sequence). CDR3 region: CSASRGDEQFF. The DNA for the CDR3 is TGCAGTGCTAGTCGGGGTGATGAGCAGTTCTTC.

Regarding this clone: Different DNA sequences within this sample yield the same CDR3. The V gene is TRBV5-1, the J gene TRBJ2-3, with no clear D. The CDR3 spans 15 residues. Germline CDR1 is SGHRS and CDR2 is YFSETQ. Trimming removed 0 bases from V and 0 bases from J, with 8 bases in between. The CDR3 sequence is CASSLVAASTDTQYF. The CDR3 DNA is TGCGCCAGCAGCTTGGTGGCGGCTAGCACAGATACGCAGTATTTT.

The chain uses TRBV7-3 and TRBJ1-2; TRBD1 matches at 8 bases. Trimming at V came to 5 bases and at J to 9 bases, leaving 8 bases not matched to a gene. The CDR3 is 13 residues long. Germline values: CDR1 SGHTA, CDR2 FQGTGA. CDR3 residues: CASSPGQGESYTF. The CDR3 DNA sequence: TGTGCCAGCAGCCCCGGACAGGGAGAGAGCTACACCTTC.

The CDR3 nucleotides are TGCGCCAGCTCCCCATTAGCGGGGGGTAGCTCCTACGAGCAGTACTTC. It specifies CASSPLAGGSSYEQYF. This chain links TRBV10-1 with TRBJ2-7; TRBD2 matches at 10 bases. This CDR3 is 16 amino acids long. J was trimmed by 0 bases and V by 8 bases; bases with no gene match: 10. Germline values: CDR1 WNHNN, CDR2 SYGVQD (reference sequence).

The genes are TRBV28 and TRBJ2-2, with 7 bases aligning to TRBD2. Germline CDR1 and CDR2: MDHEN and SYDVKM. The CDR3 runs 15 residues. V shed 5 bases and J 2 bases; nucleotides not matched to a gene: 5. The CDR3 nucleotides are TGTGCCAGCAGTACCCCGGGGGGAAACACCGGGGAGCTGTTTTTT. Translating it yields CASSTPGGNTGELFF. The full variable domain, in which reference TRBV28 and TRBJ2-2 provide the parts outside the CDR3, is DVKVTQSSRYLVKRTGEKVFLECVQDMDHENMFWYRQDPGLGLRLIYFSYDVKMKEKGDIPEGYSVSREKKERFSLILESASTNQTSMYLCASSTPGGNTGELFFGEGSRLTVL.

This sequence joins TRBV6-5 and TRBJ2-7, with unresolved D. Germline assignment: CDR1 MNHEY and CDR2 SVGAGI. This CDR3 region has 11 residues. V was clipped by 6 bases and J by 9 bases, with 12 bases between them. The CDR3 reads CASRARDGQYF. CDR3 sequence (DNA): TGTGCCAGCAGGGCCCGAGACGGGCAGTACTTC.

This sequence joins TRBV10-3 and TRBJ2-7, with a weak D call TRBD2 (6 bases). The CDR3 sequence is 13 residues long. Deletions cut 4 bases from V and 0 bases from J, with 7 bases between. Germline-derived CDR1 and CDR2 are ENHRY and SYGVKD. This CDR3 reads CAISGDSSYEQYF. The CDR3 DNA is TGTGCCATCAGTGGGGACTCCTCCTACGAGCAGTACTTC.

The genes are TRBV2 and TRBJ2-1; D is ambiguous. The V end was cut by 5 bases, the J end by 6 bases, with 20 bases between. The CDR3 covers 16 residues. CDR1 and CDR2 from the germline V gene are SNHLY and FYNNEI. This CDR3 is CASSSTGPSLPNEQFF. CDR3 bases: TGTGCCAGCAGTTCAACCGGGCCCTCCCTGCCCAATGAGCAGTTCTTC.

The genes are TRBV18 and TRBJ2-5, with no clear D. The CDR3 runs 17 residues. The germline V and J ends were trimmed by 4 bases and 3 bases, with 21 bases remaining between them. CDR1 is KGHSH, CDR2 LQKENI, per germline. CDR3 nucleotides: TGTGCCAGCTCACGCAGTTCCCCGAACGGACGGGAAGAGACCCAGTACTTC. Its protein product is CASSRSSPNGREETQYF. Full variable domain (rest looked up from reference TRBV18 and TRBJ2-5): NAGVMQNPRHLVRRRGQEARLRCSPMKGHSHVYWYRQLPEEGLKFMVYLQKENIIDESGMPKERFSAEFPKEGPSILRIQQVVRGDSAAYFCASSRSSPNGREETQYFGPGTRLLVL.